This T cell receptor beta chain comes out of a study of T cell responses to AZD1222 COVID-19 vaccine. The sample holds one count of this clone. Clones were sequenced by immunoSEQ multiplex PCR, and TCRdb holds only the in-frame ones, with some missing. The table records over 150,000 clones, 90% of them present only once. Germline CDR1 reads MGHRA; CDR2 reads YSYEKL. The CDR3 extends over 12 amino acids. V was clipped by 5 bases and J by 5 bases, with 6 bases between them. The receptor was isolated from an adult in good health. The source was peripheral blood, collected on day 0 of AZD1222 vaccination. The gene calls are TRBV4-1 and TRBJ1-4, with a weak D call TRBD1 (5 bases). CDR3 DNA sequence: TGCGCCAGCAGCTACAGGAATGAAAAACTGTTTTTT. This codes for CASSYRNEKLFF.